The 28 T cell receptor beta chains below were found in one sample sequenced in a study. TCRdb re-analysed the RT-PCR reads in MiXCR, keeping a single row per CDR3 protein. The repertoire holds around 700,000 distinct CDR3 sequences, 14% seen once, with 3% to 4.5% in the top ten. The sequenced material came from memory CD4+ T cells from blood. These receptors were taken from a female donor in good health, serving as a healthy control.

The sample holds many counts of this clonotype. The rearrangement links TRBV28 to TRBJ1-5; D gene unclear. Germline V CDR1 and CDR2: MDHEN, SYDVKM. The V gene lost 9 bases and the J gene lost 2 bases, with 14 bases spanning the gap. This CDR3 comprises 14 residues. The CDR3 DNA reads TGTGCCAGTTTGCCGGGCTCGGGCAATCAGCCCCAGCATTTT. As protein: CASLPGSGNQPQHF.

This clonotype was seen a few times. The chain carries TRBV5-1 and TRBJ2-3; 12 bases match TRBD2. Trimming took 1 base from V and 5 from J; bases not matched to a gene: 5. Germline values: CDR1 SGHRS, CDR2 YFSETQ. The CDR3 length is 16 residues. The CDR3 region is CASSLPSGGVEDTQYF. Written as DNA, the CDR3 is TGCGCCAGCAGCTTGCCTAGCGGGGGGGTCGAAGATACGCAGTATTTT.

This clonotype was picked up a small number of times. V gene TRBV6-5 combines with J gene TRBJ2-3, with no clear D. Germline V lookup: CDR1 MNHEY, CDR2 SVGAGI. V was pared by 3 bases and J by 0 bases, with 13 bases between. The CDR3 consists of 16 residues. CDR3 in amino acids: CASSYTFGASTDTQYF. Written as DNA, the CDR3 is TGTGCCAGCAGTTATACCTTCGGCGCCAGCACAGATACGCAGTATTTT.

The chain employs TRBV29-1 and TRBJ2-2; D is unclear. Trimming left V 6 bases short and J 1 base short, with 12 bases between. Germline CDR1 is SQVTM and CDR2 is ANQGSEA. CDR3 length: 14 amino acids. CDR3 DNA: TGCAGCGTCGCCGGGCCTCTGAACACCGGGGAGCTGTTTTTT. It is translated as CSVAGPLNTGELFF.

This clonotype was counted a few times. CDR3 amino acids: CATSRGGNYGYTF. CDR3 coding DNA: TGTGCCACCAGCAGGGGGGGGAACTATGGCTACACCTTC. This rearrangement joins TRBV15 to TRBJ1-2, with D possibly matching TRBD1 (5 bases). V gave up 3 bases and J gave up 2 bases, with 7 bases separating them. This CDR3 contains 13 residues. Germline CDR1 is LNHNV and CDR2 is YYDKDF (reference sequence).

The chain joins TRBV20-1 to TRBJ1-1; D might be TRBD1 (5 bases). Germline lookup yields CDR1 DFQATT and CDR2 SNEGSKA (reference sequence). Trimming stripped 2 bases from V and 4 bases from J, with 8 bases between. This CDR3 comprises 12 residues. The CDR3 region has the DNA TGCAGTGCTAGACAGGGAAGCACTGAAGCTTTCTTT. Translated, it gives CSARQGSTEAFF.

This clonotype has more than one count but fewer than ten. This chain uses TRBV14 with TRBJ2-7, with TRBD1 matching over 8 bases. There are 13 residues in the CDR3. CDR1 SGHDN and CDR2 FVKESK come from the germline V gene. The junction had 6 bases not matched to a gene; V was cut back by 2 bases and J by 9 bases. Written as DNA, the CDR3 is TGTGCCAGCAGCCAACTCACCGGGACAGGGCAGTACTTC. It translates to CASSQLTGTGQYF.

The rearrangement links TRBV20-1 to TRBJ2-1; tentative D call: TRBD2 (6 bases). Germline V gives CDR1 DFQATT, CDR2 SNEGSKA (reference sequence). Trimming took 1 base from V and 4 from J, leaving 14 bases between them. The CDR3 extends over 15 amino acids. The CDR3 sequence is CSARGRDSGYNEQFF. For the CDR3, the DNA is TGCAGTGCTAGAGGCCGGGACTCCGGTTACAATGAGCAGTTCTTC.

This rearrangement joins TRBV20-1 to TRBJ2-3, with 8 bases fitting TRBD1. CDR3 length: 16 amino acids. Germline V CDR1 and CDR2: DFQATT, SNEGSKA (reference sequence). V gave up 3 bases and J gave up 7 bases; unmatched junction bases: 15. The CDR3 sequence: CSASSLSGQAVHTQYF. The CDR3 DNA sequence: TGCAGTGCTAGCTCCCTATCGGGACAGGCAGTGCATACGCAGTATTTT.

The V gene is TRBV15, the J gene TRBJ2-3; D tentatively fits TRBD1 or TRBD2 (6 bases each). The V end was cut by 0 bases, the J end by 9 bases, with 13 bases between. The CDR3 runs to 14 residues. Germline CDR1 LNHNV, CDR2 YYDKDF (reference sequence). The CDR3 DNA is TGTGCCACCAGCAGAGATGAACAGGGACTCACGCAGTATTTT. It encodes CATSRDEQGLTQYF. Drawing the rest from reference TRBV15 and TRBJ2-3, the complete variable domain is DAMVIQNPRYQVTQFGKPVTLSCSQTLNHNVMYWYQQKSSQAPKLLFHYYDKDFNNEADTPDNFQSRRPNTSFCFLDIRSPGLGDTAMYLCATSRDEQGLTQYFGPGTRLTVL.

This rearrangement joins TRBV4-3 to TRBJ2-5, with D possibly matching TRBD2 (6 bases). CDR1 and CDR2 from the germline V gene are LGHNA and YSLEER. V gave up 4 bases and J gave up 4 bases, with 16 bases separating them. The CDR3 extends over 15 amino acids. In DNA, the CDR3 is TGCGCCAGCAGCCCCGGGAGCGGAGGCCGAGAGACCCAGTACTTC. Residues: CASSPGSGGRETQYF.

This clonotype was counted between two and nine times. The CDR3: CASSQRALHTDTQYF. CDR3 bases: TGCGCCAGCAGCCAGCGGGCCCTACACACAGATACGCAGTATTTT. V gene TRBV5-1 combines with J gene TRBJ2-3, with D tentatively TRBD2 (6 bases). The CDR3 is 15 residues long. Germline assignment: CDR1 SGHRS and CDR2 YFSETQ. V shed 4 bases and J shed 2 bases, with 14 bases lying between them.

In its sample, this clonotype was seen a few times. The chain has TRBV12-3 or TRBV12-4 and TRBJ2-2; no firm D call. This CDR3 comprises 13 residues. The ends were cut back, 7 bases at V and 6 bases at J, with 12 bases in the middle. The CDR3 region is CASNKLPPGELFF. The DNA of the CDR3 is TGTGCCAGCAACAAACTCCCGCCCGGGGAGCTGTTTTTT.

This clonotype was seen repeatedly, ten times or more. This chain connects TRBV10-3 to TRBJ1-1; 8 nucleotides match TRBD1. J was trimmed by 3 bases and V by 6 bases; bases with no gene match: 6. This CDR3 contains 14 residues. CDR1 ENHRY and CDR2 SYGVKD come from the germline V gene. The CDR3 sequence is CAIRLTGAYTEAFF. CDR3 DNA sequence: TGTGCCATCAGATTGACAGGGGCCTACACTGAAGCTTTCTTT.

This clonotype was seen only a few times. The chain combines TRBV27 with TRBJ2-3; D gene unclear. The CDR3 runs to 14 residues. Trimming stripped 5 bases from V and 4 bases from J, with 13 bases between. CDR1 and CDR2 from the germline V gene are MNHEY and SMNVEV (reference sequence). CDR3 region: CASSPKTQPDTQYF. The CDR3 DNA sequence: TGTGCCAGCAGTCCCAAGACCCAACCAGATACGCAGTATTTT.

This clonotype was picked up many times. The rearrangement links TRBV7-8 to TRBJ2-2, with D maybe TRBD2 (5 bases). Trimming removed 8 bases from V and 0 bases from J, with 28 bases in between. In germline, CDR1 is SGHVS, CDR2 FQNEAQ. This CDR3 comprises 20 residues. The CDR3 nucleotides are TGTGCCAGCTCGACCCCGGGATCCATAACAACCGACACGAACACCGGGGAGCTGTTTTTT. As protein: CASSTPGSITTDTNTGELFF.

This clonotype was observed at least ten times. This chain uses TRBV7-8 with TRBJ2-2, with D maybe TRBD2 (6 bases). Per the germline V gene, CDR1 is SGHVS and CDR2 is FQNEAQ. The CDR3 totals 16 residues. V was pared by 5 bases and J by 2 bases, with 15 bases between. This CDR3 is CASSLRDSVNTGELFF. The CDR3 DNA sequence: TGTGCCAGCAGCCTCCGGGACTCCGTAAACACCGGGGAGCTGTTTTTT.

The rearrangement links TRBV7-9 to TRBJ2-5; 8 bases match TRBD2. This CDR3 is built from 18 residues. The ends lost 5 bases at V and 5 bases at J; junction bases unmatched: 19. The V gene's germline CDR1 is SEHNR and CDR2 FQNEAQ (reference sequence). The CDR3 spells CASSRRMGSGSTRETQYF. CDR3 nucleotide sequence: TGTGCCAGCAGCCGACGGATGGGAAGCGGGAGCACAAGGGAGACCCAGTACTTC. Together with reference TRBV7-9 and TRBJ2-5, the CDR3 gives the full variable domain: DTGVSQNPRHKITKRGQNVTFRCDPISEHNRLYWYRQTLGQGPEFLTYFQNEAQLEKSRLLSDRFSAERPKGSFSTLEIQRTEQGDSAMYLCASSRRMGSGSTRETQYFGPGTRLLVL.

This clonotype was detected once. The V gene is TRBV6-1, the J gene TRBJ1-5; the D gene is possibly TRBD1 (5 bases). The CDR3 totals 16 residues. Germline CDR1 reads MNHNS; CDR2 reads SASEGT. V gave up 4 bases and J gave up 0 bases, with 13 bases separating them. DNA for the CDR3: TGTGCCAGCAGTGGCCCCCTGGGGGGTAGCAATCAGCCCCAGCATTTT. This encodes CASSGPLGGSNQPQHF.

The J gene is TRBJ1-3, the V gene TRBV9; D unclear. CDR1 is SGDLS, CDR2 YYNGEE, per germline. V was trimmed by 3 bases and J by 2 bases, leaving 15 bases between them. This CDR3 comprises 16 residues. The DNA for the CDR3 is TGTGCCAGCAGCGCCCATCCCATCCAGGCTGGAAACACCATATATTTT. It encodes CASSAHPIQAGNTIYF.

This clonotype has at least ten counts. As DNA, the CDR3 is TGTGCCAGCAGTTCCGCCCTGACAGGGGGCTACACCTTC. Protein sequence: CASSSALTGGYTF. The chain uses TRBV27 and TRBJ1-2; 7 bases map to TRBD1. CDR3 length: 13 residues. V was clipped by 4 bases and J by 8 bases; unmatched bases: 7. Germline assignment: CDR1 MNHEY and CDR2 SMNVEV (reference sequence).

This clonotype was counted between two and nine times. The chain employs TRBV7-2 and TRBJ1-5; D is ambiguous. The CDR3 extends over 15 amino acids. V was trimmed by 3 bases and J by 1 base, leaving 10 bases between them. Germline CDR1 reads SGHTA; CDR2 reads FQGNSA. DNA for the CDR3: TGTGCCAGCAGCTTTGAGACTCTAAGCAATCAGCCCCAGCATTTT. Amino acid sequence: CASSFETLSNQPQHF. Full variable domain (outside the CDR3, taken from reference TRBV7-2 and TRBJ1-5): GAGVSQSPSNKVTEKGKDVELRCDPISGHTALYWYRQSLGQGLEFLIYFQGNSAPDKSGLPSDRFSAERTGGSVSTLTIQRTQQEDSAVYLCASSFETLSNQPQHFGDGTRLSIL.

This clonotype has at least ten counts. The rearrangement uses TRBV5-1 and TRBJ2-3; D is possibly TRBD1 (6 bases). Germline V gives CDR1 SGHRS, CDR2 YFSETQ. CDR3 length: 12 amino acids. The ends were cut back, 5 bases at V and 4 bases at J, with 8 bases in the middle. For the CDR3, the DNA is TGCGCCAGCAGTCAGGGGCCAGATACGCAGTATTTT. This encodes CASSQGPDTQYF.

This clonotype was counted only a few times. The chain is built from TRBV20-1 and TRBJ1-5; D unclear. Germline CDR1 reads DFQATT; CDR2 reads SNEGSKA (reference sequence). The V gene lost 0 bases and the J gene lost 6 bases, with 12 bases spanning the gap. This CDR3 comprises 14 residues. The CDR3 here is CSARDVKGGQPQHF. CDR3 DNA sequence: TGCAGTGCTAGAGATGTGAAGGGCGGTCAGCCCCAGCATTTT.

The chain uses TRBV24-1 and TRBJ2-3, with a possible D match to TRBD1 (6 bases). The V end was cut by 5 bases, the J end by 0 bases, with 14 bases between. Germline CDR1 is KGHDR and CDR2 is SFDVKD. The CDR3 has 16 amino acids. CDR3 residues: CATSAKGHVSTDTQYF. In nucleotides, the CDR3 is TGTGCCACCAGTGCGAAGGGACACGTAAGCACAGATACGCAGTATTTT.

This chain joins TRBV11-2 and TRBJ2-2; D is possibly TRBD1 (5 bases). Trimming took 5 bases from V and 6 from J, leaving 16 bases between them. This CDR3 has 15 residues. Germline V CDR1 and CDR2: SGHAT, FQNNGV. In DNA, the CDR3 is TGTGCCAGCAGCCTGATCACAGGCATCGCCGGGGAGCTGTTTTTT. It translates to CASSLITGIAGELFF. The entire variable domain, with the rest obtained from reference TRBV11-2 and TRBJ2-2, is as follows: EAGVAQSPRYKIIEKRQSVAFWCNPISGHATLYWYQQILGQGPKLLIQFQNNGVVDDSQLPKDRFSAERLKGVDSTLKIQPAKLEDSAVYLCASSLITGIAGELFFGEGSRLTVL.

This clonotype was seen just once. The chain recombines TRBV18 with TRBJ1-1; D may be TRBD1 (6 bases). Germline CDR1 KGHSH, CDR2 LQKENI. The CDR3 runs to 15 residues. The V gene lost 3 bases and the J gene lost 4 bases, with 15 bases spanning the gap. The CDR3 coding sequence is TGTGCCAGCTCACCTTCTTTACAGGGCGGCACTGAAGCTTTCTTT. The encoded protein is CASSPSLQGGTEAFF.

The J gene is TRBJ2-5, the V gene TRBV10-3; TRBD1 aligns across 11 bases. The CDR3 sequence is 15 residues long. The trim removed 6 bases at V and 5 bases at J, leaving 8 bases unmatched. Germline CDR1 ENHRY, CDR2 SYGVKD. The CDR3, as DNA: TGTGCCATCAGCGAAGGGACAGGGGGTAGGGAGACCCAGTACTTC. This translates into CAISEGTGGRETQYF.